The sequence of this T cell receptor beta chain was determined in a study of early stage breast cancer tumors. Sequencing was performed with immunoSEQ multiplex PCR; in TCRdb, only in-frame clones are kept and a portion is missing. The data contain about 28,000 clones, 80% of them singletons. In germline, CDR1 is SGDLS, CDR2 YYNGEE. The V end was cut by 3 bases, the J end by 4 bases, with 10 bases between. The length of the CDR3 is 13 residues. Overall study findings and caveats: Functional markers like CD4, CD8 and FOXP3 were missed in bulk sequencing.

To note about this clone: Antigen unknown.

The receptor comes from a person aged 55 to 70 with breast cancer. Sequencing input: blood. This chain joins TRBV9 and TRBJ1-1, with D uncertain. The CDR3 reads CASSDGEVTEAFF. CDR3 DNA: TGTGCCAGCAGCGACGGGGAGGTCACTGAAGCTTTCTTT.